This T cell receptor beta chain originates from a study of beta chain features in type 1 diabetes. The purity of all sorted populations exceeded 98%. General study points: Cells with high TCR expression could be over-represented by cDNA sequencing. A moderate, significant TCRB CDR3 shortening appeared in type 1 diabetes across four CD4+ subsets.

The whole isolated RNA underwent reverse transcription, so sequencing captured expressed TCRB transcripts. The table came from immunoSEQ multiplex PCR; TCRdb's copy has only in-frame clones and leaves some out. The table shows more than 250,000 clones, with roughly an eighth occurring only once. This clone has just a few counts. Its antigen is not identified. Germline V lookup: CDR1 SGDLS, CDR2 YYNGEE. The CDR3 runs to 15 residues. Trimming took 3 bases from V and 2 from J, leaving 12 bases between them. The sample was naive CD4+ T cells from blood. V is TRBV9 and J is TRBJ2-4, with D perhaps TRBD2 (6 bases). The sequence was obtained from a man under 40 with type 1 diabetes. Written as DNA, the CDR3 is TGTGCCAGCAGCGCCGGGACTGAATCCAAAAACATTCAGTACTTC. Its translation: CASSAGTESKNIQYF.